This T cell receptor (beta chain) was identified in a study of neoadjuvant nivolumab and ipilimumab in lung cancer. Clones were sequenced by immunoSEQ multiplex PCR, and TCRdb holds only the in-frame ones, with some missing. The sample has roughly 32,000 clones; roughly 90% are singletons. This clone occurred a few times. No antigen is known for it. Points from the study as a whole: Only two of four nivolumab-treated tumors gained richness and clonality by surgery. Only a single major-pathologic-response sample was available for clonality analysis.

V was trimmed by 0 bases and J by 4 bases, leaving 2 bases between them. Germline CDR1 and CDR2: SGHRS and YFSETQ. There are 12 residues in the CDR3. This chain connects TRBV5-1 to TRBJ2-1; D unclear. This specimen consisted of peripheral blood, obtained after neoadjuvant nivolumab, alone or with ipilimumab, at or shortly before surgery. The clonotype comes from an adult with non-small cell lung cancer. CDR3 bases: TGCGCCAGCAGCTTGGCATACAATGAGCAGTTCTTC. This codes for CASSLAYNEQFF.